This T cell receptor (beta chain) stems from a study of Graves' ophthalmopathy and Graves' hyperthyroidism. TCR beta CDR3 regions were amplified from RNA transcripts. First-round RT-PCR employed HTBI primers, with a second-round multiplex PCR after it. MiXCR, applied by TCRdb to the multiplex PCR reads, yields one record per CDR3 protein. The table records hundreds of thousands of distinct CDR3 sequences, 13% to 15% of them present only once. This clonotype was observed at least ten times. V lost 5 bases, J lost 2 bases, and 15 bases lay in between. Germline lookup yields CDR1 SGHAT and CDR2 FQDESV (reference sequence). The CDR3 spans 15 residues.

This clonotype originated in a woman in her 30s with Graves' ophthalmopathy. Sequenced: blood. The rearrangement uses TRBV11-1 and TRBJ2-5, with D tentatively TRBD1 (5 bases). The DNA for the CDR3 is TGTGCCAGCAGCCAACACAGGACACCACAAGAGACCCAGTACTTC. Its protein product is CASSQHRTPQETQYF.